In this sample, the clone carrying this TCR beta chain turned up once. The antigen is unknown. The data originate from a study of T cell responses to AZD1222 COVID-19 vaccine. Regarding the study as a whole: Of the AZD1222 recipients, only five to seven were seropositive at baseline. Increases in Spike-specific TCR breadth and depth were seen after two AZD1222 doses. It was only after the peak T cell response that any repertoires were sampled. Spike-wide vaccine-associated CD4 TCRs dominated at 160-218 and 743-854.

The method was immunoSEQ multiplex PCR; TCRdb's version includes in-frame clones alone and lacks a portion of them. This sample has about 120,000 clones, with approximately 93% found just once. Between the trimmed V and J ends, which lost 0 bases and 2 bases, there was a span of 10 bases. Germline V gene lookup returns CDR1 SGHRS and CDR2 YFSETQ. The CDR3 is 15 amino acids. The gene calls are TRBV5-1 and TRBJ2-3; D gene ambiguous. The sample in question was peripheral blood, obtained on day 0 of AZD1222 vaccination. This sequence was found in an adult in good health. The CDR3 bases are TGCGCCAGCAGCTTGGTACAGAGCGCCACAGATACGCAGTATTTT. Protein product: CASSLVQSATDTQYF.